This TCR beta chain came from a study of cytomegalovirus exposure and HLA in healthy donors. Broader study findings: Later analysis revealed greater clonal expansion in HLA-associated TCR beta chains than in equally common others. It is likely that the observed cluster of highly shared sequence variants was a sequencing artifact. The CMV antigen specificity of a few CMV-associated chains was confirmed through in vitro analysis. A later analysis appeared to link common viral pathogens to several of the most significant clusters.

The CDR3 loop spans 16 amino acids. J lost 4 bases, V lost 1 base, and 6 bases had no gene match. Germline CDR1 SGHKS, CDR2 YYEKEE (reference sequence). Primers for the PCR totalled 60 Vbeta and 13 Jbeta. Clones were sequenced by immunoSEQ multiplex PCR, and TCRdb holds only the in-frame ones, with some missing. Here the sample table reports approximately 110,000 clones. Concerning this clone itself: Its antigen is undetermined.

This clonotype was obtained from a man aged 35 to 55 in good health and CMV-seropositive. The sample was PBMCs. The rearrangement joins TRBV5-5 to TRBJ1-4; TRBD1 matches 8 bases. The CDR3 spells CASSLRGTGINEKLFF. The CDR3, as DNA: TGTGCCAGCAGCTTGAGGGGGACAGGCATTAATGAAAAACTGTTTTTT. Complete variable domain (other parts from reference TRBV5-5 and TRBJ1-4): DAGVTQSPTHLIKTRGQQVTLRCSPISGHKSVSWYQQVLGQGPQFIFQYYEKEERGRGNFPDRFSARQFPNYSSELNVNALLLGDSALYLCASSLRGTGINEKLFFGSGTQLSVL.